This T cell receptor (beta chain) originates from a study of shared clonotypes between healthy human individuals. Study-wide results and limits: Specimens sampled were limited to blood, with tissue repertoires likely differing. Sharing across a handful of donors was seen in 4% to 5.5% of naive CD4 clonotypes.

TCRdb's copy holds only in-frame clones and misses some; the assay was immunoSEQ multiplex PCR. Counted here are some 2.3 million clones, 93% occurring once; the ten biggest clones make up 0.39%. Germline-derived CDR1 and CDR2 are SQVTM and ANQGSEA. The CDR3 spans 13 residues. V lost 5 bases and J 6 bases, leaving 16 bases between the germline ends. Note on this clone: Its antigen is unidentified.

Material for sequencing was naive CD4+ T cells from PBMCs. Specified subset: CD45RA+ positively selected. This clonotype originated in a man aged 18 to 35 in good health. Some clones in this sample may be carry-over from other donors' samples. The chain couples TRBV29-1 to TRBJ1-2; no reliable D call. DNA for the CDR3: TGCAGCGTTTGGCGGACCTCCGGGAATGGCTACACCTTC. This translates into CSVWRTSGNGYTF.